The 18 T cell receptor beta chains reported below all come from one sample, sequenced in a study of blood T cell repertoires in COVID-19. Sequenced by immunoSEQ multiplex PCR; TCRdb stores in-frame clones only, minus some. The repertoire holds about 190,000 clones, with 90% as singletons. Sequences were obtained from peripheral blood. These receptors originate from a man in his fifties with acute or convalescent COVID-19.

The chain uses TRBV7-9 and TRBJ1-3, with D maybe TRBD1 (5 bases). Trimming left V 1 base short and J 1 base short, with 5 bases between. The CDR3 is 14 amino acids. Germline-derived CDR1 and CDR2 are SEHNR and FQNEAQ (reference sequence). The CDR3 DNA follows: TGTGCCAGCAGCTTAGGGACATCTGGAAACACCATATATTTT. Protein: CASSLGTSGNTIYF. The variable domain in full, with the rest retrieved from reference TRBV7-9 and TRBJ1-3, is DTGVSQNPRHKITKRGQNVTFRCDPISEHNRLYWYRQTLGQGPEFLTYFQNEAQLEKSRLLSDRFSAERPKGSFSTLEIQRTEQGDSAMYLCASSLGTSGNTIYFGEGSWLTVV.

This chain uses TRBV6-2 or TRBV6-3 with TRBJ2-1; D gene unclear. The CDR3 extends over 13 amino acids. Between the trimmed V and J ends, which lost 6 bases and 7 bases, there was a span of 13 bases. Germline loops: CDR1 MNHEY, CDR2 SVGEGT. The CDR3 sequence is CASSSRQRNEQFF. CDR3 nucleotides: TGTGCCAGCAGCTCTCGCCAGAGGAATGAGCAGTTCTTC.

This rearrangement joins TRBV27 to TRBJ2-1; TRBD2 agrees at 7 bases. J gave up 3 bases and V 6 bases, and 5 bases lay outside the gene matches. This CDR3 is 14 amino acids long. Germline V gene sequence: CDR1 MNHEY, CDR2 SMNVEV (reference sequence). Here the CDR3 DNA reads TGTGCCAGCAGCAATTTAGCGGGCTACAATGAGCAGTTCTTC. It specifies CASSNLAGYNEQFF.

This clone occurred once. The V call is TRBV5-5, the J call TRBJ1-3; D is ambiguous. Germline CDR1 SGHKS, CDR2 YYEKEE (reference sequence). V lost 3 bases and J lost 2, with 6 bases in between. The CDR3 totals 13 residues. The CDR3 nucleotides are TGTGCCAGCAGCTCCCTACCTGGAAACACCATATATTTT. Its translation is CASSSLPGNTIYF.

This clone showed up just a few times. The CDR3, as DNA: TGTGCCAGCAGCCTTAAGCCGACTCCCGGGGGCTACACCTTC. Translation gives CASSLKPTPGGYTF. This chain links TRBV7-2 with TRBJ1-2; D not resolved. V was trimmed by 5 bases and J by 8 bases, leaving 18 bases between them. Germline V gene sequence: CDR1 SGHTA, CDR2 FQGNSA. The CDR3 loop spans 14 amino acids.

This clone was picked up one time. The chain joins TRBV20-1 to TRBJ1-2; weak D call: TRBD1 (6 bases). The CDR3 runs 13 residues. The ends were cut back, 3 bases at V and 5 bases at J, with 13 bases in the middle. CDR1 is DFQATT and CDR2 is SNEGSKA in the germline V gene (reference sequence). The DNA of the CDR3 is TGCAGTGCTAGTGAACAGGGCCCTTATGGCTACACCTTC. This codes for CSASEQGPYGYTF.

The chain links TRBV7-6 to TRBJ2-3, with D unresolved. The V and J ends lost 0 bases and 2 bases respectively, with 12 bases between them. Per the germline V gene, CDR1 is SGHVS and CDR2 is FNYEAQ. The CDR3 contains 16 residues. DNA of the CDR3: TGTGCCAGCAGCTTAGCAGACTCCGGAATCACAGATACGCAGTATTTT. Protein product: CASSLADSGITDTQYF.

This chain links TRBV7-3 with TRBJ2-3; possible D gene TRBD2, 5 bases. CDR1 and CDR2 (germline): SGHTA, FQGTGA. The CDR3 is 14 amino acids. Trimming removed 5 bases from V and 2 bases from J, with 11 bases in between. CDR3 region: CASSPSGITDTQYF. Here the CDR3 DNA reads TGTGCCAGCAGCCCGAGCGGAATCACAGATACGCAGTATTTT.

The chain couples TRBV12-3 or TRBV12-4 to TRBJ1-1; TRBD1 agrees at 7 bases. V shed 7 bases and J 11 bases; nucleotides not matched to a gene: 10. CDR3 length: 12 amino acids. The CDR3 is CASTWDSRTAFF. CDR3 in DNA: TGTGCCAGCACCTGGGACAGCCGGACGGCTTTCTTT.

The chain uses TRBV5-4 and TRBJ1-1, with TRBD1 as a possible D gene (5 bases). CDR1 is SGHNT, CDR2 YYREEE, per germline (reference sequence). The length of the CDR3 is 14 residues. Trimming pared 4 bases from V and 5 bases from J, leaving 15 bases between. CDR3: CASSGRGAGTEAFF. The CDR3 DNA is TGTGCCAGCAGCGGGCGGGGAGCAGGGACTGAAGCTTTCTTT.

The V and J genes are TRBV28 and TRBJ1-4; 12 bases agree with TRBD1. CDR3 size: 14 residues. Germline V lookup: CDR1 MDHEN, CDR2 SYDVKM. Trimming at V came to 6 bases and at J to 8 bases, leaving 4 bases not matched to a gene. The CDR3 bases are TGTGCCAGCAGGGGACAGGGGGCAGGGGAAAAACTGTTTTTT. It translates to CASRGQGAGEKLFF.

The chain carries TRBV11-3 and TRBJ2-3; weak D call: TRBD2 (7 bases). Germline loops: CDR1 SGHNT, CDR2 YENEEA. V lost 1 base to trimming and J lost 6 bases, with 17 bases between them. This CDR3 has 16 amino acids. As DNA, the CDR3 is TGTGCCAGCAGCTTAGGAACCCGGGGGGCGGGGGATACGCAGTATTTT. Protein product: CASSLGTRGAGDTQYF. Based on the CDR3 plus reference TRBV11-3 and TRBJ2-3, the full variable domain is EAGVVQSPRYKIIEKKQPVAFWCNPISGHNTLYWYLQNLGQGPELLIRYENEEAVDDSQLPKDRFSAERLKGVDSTLKIQPAELGDSAVYLCASSLGTRGAGDTQYFGPGTRLTVL.

This clone is a singleton in its sample. The chain uses TRBV18 and TRBJ1-4; TRBD1 is a possible D gene (6 bases). There are 15 residues in the CDR3. Trimming shortened V by 2 bases and J by 5 bases, and 12 bases separated the two germline ends. Germline CDR1 and CDR2: KGHSH and LQKENI. CDR3 residues: CASSPIITGNEKLFF. CDR3 nucleotide sequence: TGTGCCAGCTCACCAATAATCACAGGGAATGAAAAACTGTTTTTT.

The chain combines TRBV12-3 or TRBV12-4 with TRBJ2-7; TRBD2 is a possible D gene (5 bases). The CDR3 is 13 amino acids. V was clipped by 6 bases and J by 5 bases, with 14 bases between them. CDR3 coding DNA: TGTGCCAGCAGCCCCTCCCATAGCGACGAGCAGTACGTC. It is translated as CASSPSHSDEQYV.

In this sample, this clone turned up a few times. The chain has TRBV4-2 and TRBJ1-1; the D gene is possibly TRBD1 (5 bases). This CDR3 comprises 15 residues. Trimming left V 0 bases short and J 5 bases short, with 13 bases between. The germline V gene encodes CDR1 LGHNA and CDR2 YNFKEQ. As DNA, the CDR3 is TGTGCCAGCAGCCAAGAAGTCCAGGGTTGGACTGAAGCTTTCTTT. It yields the protein CASSQEVQGWTEAFF.

V and J are TRBV2 and TRBJ2-1; 8 bases map to TRBD1. V lost 7 bases and J lost 7; bases outside the gene matches: 9. The V gene's germline CDR1 is SNHLY and CDR2 FYNNEI. CDR3 length equals 14 residues. The CDR3, as DNA: TGTGCCAGCAAAACGGACAGGGTTGAGAATGAGCAGTTCTTC. Translated: CASKTDRVENEQFF.

The rearrangement uses TRBV5-6 and TRBJ2-7; TRBD2 might be the D (7 bases). Germline CDR1 is SGHDT and CDR2 is YYEEEE. The CDR3 is 13 residues long. Trimming took 1 base from V and 6 from J, leaving 11 bases between them. CDR3 amino acids: CASSLRGAAEQYV. The CDR3, as DNA: TGTGCCAGCAGCTTGCGGGGGGCGGCCGAGCAGTACGTC.

The chain joins TRBV6-5 to TRBJ1-4; D uncertain. Trimming stripped 6 bases from V and 4 bases from J, with 9 bases between. Germline V lookup: CDR1 MNHEY, CDR2 SVGAGI. The CDR3 spans 13 residues. CDR3 DNA: TGTGCCAGCAGGAGCCCCTATAATGAAAAACTGTTTTTT. It is translated as CASRSPYNEKLFF.